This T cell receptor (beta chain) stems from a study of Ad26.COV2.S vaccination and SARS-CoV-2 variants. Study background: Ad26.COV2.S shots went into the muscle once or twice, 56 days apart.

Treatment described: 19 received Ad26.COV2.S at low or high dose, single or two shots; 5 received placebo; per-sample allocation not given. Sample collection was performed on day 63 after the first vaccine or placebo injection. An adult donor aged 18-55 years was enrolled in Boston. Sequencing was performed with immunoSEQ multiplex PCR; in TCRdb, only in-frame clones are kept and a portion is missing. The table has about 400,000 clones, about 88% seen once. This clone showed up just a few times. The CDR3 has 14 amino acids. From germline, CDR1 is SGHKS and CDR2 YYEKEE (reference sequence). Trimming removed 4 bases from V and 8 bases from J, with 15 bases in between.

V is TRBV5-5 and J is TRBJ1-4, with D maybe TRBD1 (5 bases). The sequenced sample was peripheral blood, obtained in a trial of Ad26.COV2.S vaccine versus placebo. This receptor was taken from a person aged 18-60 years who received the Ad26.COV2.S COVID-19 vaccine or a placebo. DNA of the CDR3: TGTGCCAGCAGCGACAGTCAGGGCGACGAAAAACTGTTTTTT. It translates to CASSDSQGDEKLFF.